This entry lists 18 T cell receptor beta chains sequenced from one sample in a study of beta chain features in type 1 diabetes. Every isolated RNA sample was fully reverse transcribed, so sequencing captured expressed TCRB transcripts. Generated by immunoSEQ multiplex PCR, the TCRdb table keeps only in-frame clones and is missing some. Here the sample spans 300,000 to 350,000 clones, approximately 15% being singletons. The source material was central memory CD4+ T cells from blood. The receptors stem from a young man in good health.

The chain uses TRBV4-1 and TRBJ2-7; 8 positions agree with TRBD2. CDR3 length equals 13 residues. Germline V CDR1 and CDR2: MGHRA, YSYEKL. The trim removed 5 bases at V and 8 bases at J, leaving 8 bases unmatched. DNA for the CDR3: TGCGCCAGCAGCACACCCGGACTAGCCCAGCAGTACTTC. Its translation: CASSTPGLAQQYF.

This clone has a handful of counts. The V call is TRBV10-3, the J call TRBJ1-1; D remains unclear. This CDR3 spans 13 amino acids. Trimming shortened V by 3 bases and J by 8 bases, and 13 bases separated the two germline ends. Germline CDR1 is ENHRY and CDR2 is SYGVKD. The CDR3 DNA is TGTGCCATCAGTGAAGAAAGGGTCTCAGAAGCTTTCTTT. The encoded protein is CAISEERVSEAFF.

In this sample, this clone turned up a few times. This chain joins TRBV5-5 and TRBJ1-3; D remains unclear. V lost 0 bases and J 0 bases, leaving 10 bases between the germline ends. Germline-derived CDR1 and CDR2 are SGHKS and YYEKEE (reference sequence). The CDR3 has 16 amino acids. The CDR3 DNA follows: TGTGCCAGCAGCTTGGCAATGACTACCTCTGGAAACACCATATATTTT. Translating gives CASSLAMTTSGNTIYF.

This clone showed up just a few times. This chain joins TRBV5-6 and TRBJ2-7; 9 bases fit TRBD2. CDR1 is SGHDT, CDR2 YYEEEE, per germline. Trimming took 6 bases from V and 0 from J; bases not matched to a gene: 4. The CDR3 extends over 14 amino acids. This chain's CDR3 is CASKSGRSSYEQYV. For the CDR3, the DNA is TGTGCCAGCAAAAGCGGGAGGAGCTCCTACGAGCAGTACGTC.

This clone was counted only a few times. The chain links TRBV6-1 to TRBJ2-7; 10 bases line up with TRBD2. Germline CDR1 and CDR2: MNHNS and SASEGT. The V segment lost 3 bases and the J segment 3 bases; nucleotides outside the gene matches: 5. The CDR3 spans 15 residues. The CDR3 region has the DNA TGTGCCAGCAGTGAGGCTAGCGGGAGCTACTACGAGCAGTACGTC. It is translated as CASSEASGSYYEQYV.

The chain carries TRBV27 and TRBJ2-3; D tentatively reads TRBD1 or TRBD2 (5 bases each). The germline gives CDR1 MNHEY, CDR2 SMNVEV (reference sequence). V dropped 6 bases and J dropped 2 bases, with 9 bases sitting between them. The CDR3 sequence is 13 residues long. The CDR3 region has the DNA TGTGCCAGCAGACGGGGCTACACAGATACGCAGTATTTT. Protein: CASRRGYTDTQYF.

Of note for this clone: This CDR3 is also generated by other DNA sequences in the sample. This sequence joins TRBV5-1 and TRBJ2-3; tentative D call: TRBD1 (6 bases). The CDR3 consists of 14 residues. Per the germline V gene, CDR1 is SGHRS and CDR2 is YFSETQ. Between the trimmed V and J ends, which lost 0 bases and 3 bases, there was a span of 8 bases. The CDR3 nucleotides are TGCGCCAGCAGCTTGGGGACAGCTACAGATACGCAGTATTTT. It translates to CASSLGTATDTQYF.

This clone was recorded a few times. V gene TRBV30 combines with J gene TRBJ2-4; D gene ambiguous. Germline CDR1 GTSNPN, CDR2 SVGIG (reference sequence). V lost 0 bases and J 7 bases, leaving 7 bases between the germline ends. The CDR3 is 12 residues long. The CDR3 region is CAWSVLDNIQYF. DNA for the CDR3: TGTGCCTGGAGTGTACTGGACAACATTCAGTACTTC.

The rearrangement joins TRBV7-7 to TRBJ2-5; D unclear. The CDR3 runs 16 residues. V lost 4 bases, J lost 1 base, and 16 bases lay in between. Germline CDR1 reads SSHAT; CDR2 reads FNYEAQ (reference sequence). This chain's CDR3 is CASSWPIHGLQETQYF. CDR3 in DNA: TGTGCCAGCAGCTGGCCCATTCACGGGCTCCAAGAGACCCAGTACTTC.

CDR3 region: CASSVIRSGNGYTF. The DNA for the CDR3 is TGTGCCAGCAGTGTGATTAGGTCAGGGAATGGCTACACCTTC. J is TRBJ1-2 and V is TRBV2; maybe TRBD1 (5 bases). V was shortened by 4 bases and J by 6 bases, with 15 bases between the two germline ends. This CDR3 is built from 14 residues. Per germline, CDR1 SNHLY and CDR2 FYNNEI.

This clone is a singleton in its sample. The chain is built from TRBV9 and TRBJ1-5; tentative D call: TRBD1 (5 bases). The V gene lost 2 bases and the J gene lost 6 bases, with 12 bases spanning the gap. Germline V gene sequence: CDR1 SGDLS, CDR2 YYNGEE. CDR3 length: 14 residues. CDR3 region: CASSVKGVGQPQHF. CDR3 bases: TGTGCCAGCAGCGTCAAAGGGGTAGGTCAGCCCCAGCATTTT.

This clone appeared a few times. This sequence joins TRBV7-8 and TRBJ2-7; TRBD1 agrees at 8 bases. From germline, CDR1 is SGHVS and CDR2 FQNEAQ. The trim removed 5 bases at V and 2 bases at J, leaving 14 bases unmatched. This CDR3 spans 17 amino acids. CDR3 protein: CASSARTGQILAYEQYV. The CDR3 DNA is TGTGCCAGCAGCGCCCGGACAGGGCAGATTTTAGCCTACGAGCAGTACGTC.

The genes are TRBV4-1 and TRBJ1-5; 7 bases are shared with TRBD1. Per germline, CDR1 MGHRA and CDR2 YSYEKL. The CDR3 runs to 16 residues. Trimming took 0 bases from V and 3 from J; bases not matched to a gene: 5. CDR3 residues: CASSQEGDRYNQPQHF. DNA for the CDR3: TGCGCCAGCAGCCAAGAAGGGGACAGATACAATCAGCCCCAGCATTTT.

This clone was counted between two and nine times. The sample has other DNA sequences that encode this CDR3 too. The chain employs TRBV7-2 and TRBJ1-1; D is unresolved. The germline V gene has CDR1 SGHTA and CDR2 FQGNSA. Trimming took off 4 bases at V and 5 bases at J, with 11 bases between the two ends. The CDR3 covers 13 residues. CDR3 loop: CASSSGLRTEAFF. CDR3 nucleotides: TGTGCCAGCAGCTCCGGGCTGAGGACTGAAGCTTTCTTT.

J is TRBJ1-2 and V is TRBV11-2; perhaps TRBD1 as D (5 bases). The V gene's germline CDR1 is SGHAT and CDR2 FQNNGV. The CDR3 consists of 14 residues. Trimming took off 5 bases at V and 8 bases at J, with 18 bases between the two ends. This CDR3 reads CASSRRREFGGYTF. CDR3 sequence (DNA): TGTGCCAGCAGCCGTCGCAGGGAATTCGGGGGCTACACCTTC.

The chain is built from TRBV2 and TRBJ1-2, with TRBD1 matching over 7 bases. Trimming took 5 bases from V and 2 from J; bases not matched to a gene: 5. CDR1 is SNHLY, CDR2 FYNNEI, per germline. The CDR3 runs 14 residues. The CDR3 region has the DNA TGTGCCAGCAGTTCCTCGACAGGGAACTATGGCTACACCTTC. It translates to CASSSSTGNYGYTF. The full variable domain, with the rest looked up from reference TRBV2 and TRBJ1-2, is EPEVTQTPSHQVTQMGQEVILRCVPISNHLYFYWYRQILGQKVEFLVSFYNNEISEKSEIFDDQFSVERPDGSNFTLKIRSTKLEDSAMYFCASSSSTGNYGYTFGSGTRLTVV.

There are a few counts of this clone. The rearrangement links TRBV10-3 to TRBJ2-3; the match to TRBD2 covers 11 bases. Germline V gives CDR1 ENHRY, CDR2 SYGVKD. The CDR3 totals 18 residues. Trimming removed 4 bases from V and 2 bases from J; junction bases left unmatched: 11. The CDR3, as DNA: TGTGCCATCAGTGCTTCTAGCGGGAGGACAACCAACACAGATACGCAGTATTTT. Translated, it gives CAISASSGRTTNTDTQYF.

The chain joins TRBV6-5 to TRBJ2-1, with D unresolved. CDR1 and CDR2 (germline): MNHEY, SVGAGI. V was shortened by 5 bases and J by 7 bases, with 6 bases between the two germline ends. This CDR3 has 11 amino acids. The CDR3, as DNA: TGTGCCAGCAGTCGCTTAAATGAGCAGTTCTTC. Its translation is CASSRLNEQFF.